One sample yielded the 2 T cell receptor beta chains listed below, sequenced in a study of T cell responses to AZD1222 COVID-19 vaccine. Libraries were prepared by immunoSEQ multiplex PCR; TCRdb keeps only in-frame clonotypes and omits some of them. The sample records 130,000 to 150,000 clones, under 95% being singletons. Specimen: peripheral blood, collected on day 0 of AZD1222 vaccination. Source of these receptors: an adult in good health.

The chain recombines TRBV2 with TRBJ1-2; possible D gene TRBD1, 5 bases. The ends were cut back, 7 bases at V and 4 bases at J, with 13 bases in the middle. Germline V gene sequence: CDR1 SNHLY, CDR2 FYNNEI. The CDR3 length is 13 residues. CDR3 sequence: CASNGHNSYGYTF. The CDR3 DNA follows: TGTGCCAGCAATGGACATAATTCCTATGGCTACACCTTC.

The gene calls are TRBV19 and TRBJ2-1, with 11 positions matching TRBD1. V shed 10 bases and J 9 bases; nucleotides not matched to a gene: 14. This CDR3 is 15 amino acids long. The germline V gene has CDR1 LNHDA and CDR2 SQIVND (reference sequence). DNA for the CDR3: TGTGCCATTGACCGGGACAGGGGGGGAAGGGGTGAGCAGTTCTTC. Translating gives CAIDRDRGGRGEQFF.